The present T cell receptor beta chain was sequenced within a study of post-analysis software for immune sequencing data. Sequencing libraries made from TCR beta cDNA carried unique molecular identifiers. The T cell input of roughly 1 to 11 million gave around 450,000 cDNA molecules. TCRdb passed the PCR reads through MiXCR, listing each CDR3 protein once. The table shows about 430,000 distinct CDR3 sequences, with 39% occurring only once. A remark on this clonotype: What it binds is unknown.

Study results and limitations: Patients showed TRBV5-6, TRBV5-1 and TRBV20-1 among 4 or 5 TRBV segments more frequent than in controls. There was significantly lower normalized Chao1 diversity in multiple sclerosis patients than in controls.

V shed 8 bases and J shed 7 bases, with 20 bases lying between them. This CDR3 has 14 amino acids. Germline lookup yields CDR1 WSHSY and CDR2 SAAADI. The material sequenced was blood. This receptor was taken from a girl under 10 years old with multiple sclerosis. V is TRBV10-2 and J is TRBJ1-1; tentatively, D is TRBD1 (5 bases). The CDR3 DNA reads TGCGCCAGCGGGGGTCTCCCCGAAGGGAGTGAAGCTTTCTTT. This gives the protein CASGGLPEGSEAFF.